This TCR beta chain originates from a study of control samples from healthy donors and cancer patients. TCRdb's table, derived via immunoSEQ multiplex PCR, lists solely in-frame clones and lacks some. The top ten hold about 3.4% of the sample, which has 100,000 to 150,000 clones, around nine tenths seen once. CDR3 length: 13 residues. Germline V gene sequence: CDR1 MNHEY, CDR2 SVGAGI. V dropped 8 bases and J dropped 2 bases, with 12 bases sitting between them. V usage is TRBV6-5 and J usage is TRBJ1-2; D is uncertain. The receptor's source is a man over 45 in good health. Sequencing used blood. The CDR3 DNA follows: TGTGCCAGCCGTTGGAGCGGAAACTATGGCTACACCTTC. This encodes CASRWSGNYGYTF.